The rows below give T cell receptor beta chains drawn from one sample of a study of siplizumab effects on memory and regulatory T cells. Method: immunoSEQ multiplex PCR; TCRdb's copy keeps in-frame clones and lacks some. The table shows 90,000 to 120,000 clones, with around 94% occurring only once. Source material: Tregs sorted from blood. These receptors came from a human donor in good health. Each CDR3 is given with its conserved first and last residue. Each record gives: CDR3 DNA, CDR3 protein, V gene, D gene, J gene. D genes are given only for firm matches.

cdr3_nt: TGTGCCAGCAGCCTTGGTCTCGCCGAGCAGTACTTC; cdr3_aa: CASSLGLAEQYF; v_call: TRBV7-9; d_call: .; j_call: TRBJ2-7
cdr3_nt: TGTGCTAGTGGTTTGGCGACAACAGGAGGAGTATCCTACGAGCAGTACTTC; cdr3_aa: CASGLATTGGVSYEQYF; v_call: TRBV12-5; d_call: .; j_call: TRBJ2-7
cdr3_nt: TGTGCCAGCAGCTTAGCTCACACAGGGCACCTCGCTTTCTTT; cdr3_aa: CASSLAHTGHLAFF; v_call: TRBV7-6; d_call: .; j_call: TRBJ1-1
cdr3_nt: TGTGCCAGCAGCCAGGACAGGGTGGACTATGGCTACACCTTC; cdr3_aa: CASSQDRVDYGYTF; v_call: TRBV4-2; d_call: TRBD1; j_call: TRBJ1-2
cdr3_nt: TGTGCCAGCAGCTCACGAAAGGGGCGGGACTACGAGCAGTACTTC; cdr3_aa: CASSSRKGRDYEQYF; v_call: TRBV7-6; d_call: .; j_call: TRBJ2-7
cdr3_nt: TGCGCCAGCAGCTTGGGGGCCCTAGGAGGGTCCCTGGGCACCATATATTTT; cdr3_aa: CASSLGALGGSLGTIYF; v_call: TRBV5-1; d_call: .; j_call: TRBJ1-3
cdr3_nt: TGTGCCAGCAGCCTACTTTCGACTAGCGGCATACAGTTCTTC; cdr3_aa: CASSLLSTSGIQFF; v_call: TRBV7-2; d_call: TRBD2; j_call: TRBJ2-1
cdr3_nt: TGTGCCAGCGCTAACCTGTGGGGTGGGGCCAACGTCCTGACTTTC; cdr3_aa: CASANLWGGANVLTF; v_call: TRBV7-9; d_call: .; j_call: TRBJ2-6
cdr3_nt: TGTGCCAGCAGTTTATTGGTTGGGGAGACCCAGTACTTC; cdr3_aa: CASSLLVGETQYF; v_call: TRBV27; d_call: .; j_call: TRBJ2-5
cdr3_nt: TGTGCCAGCAGCTTAGGACTAGCGGGAGGGATGCAGTTCTTC; cdr3_aa: CASSLGLAGGMQFF; v_call: TRBV7-3; d_call: TRBD2; j_call: TRBJ2-1
cdr3_nt: TGTGCCAGCAGCTTGTGGAACGATCAGCCCCAGCATTTT; cdr3_aa: CASSLWNDQPQHF; v_call: TRBV5-6; d_call: .; j_call: TRBJ1-5
cdr3_nt: TGTGCCACCAGCAGAGGAAGGGCCGGTGGTTTCTATGGCTACACCTTC; cdr3_aa: CATSRGRAGGFYGYTF; v_call: TRBV15; d_call: .; j_call: TRBJ1-2
cdr3_nt: TGCGCCAGCAAAAGACAGCCGATGAACACTGAAGCTTTCTTT; cdr3_aa: CASKRQPMNTEAFF; v_call: TRBV10-2; d_call: .; j_call: TRBJ1-1
cdr3_nt: TGTGCCAGCTCACCACTCCCCCAGTCGAATCAGCCCCAGCATTTT; cdr3_aa: CASSPLPQSNQPQHF; v_call: TRBV18; d_call: .; j_call: TRBJ1-5